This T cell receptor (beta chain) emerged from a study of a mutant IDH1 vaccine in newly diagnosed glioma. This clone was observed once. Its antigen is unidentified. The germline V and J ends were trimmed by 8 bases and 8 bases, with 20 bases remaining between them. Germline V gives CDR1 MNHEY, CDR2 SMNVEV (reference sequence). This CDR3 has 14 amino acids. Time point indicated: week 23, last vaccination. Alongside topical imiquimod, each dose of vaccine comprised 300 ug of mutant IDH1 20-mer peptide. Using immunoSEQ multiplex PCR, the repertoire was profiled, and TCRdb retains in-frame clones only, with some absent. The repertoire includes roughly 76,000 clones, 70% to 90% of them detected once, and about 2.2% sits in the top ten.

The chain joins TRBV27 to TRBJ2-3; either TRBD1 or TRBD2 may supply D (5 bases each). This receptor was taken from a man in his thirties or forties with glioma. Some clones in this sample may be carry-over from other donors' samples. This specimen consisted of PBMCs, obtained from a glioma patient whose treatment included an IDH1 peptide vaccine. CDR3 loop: CASQAVFSGLTQYF. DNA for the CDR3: TGTGCCAGCCAAGCAGTCTTTTCGGGGCTTACGCAGTATTTT.